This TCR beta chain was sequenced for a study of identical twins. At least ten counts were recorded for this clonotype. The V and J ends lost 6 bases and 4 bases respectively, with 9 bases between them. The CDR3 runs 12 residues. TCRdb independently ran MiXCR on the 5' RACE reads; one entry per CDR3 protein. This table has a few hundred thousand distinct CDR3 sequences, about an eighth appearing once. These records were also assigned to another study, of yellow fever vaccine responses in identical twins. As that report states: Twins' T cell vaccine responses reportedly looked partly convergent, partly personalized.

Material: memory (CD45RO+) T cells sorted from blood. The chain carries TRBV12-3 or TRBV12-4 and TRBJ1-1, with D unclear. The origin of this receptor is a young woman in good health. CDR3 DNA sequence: TGTGCCAGCAGCCGATGGGGCACTGAAGCTTTCTTT. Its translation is CASSRWGTEAFF.